This TCR beta chain was sequenced for a study of CD8 T cells in ankylosing spondylitis. Study conclusions and caveats: CD8+ cells made up the disease-linked clones, which were relatively rare in peripheral blood. Seemingly distinctive of ankylosing spondylitis blood was a TCR beta motif formed by eight highly homologous variants.

The J segment lost 0 bases and the V segment lost 1 base, leaving 4 bases of the junction unmatched. The CDR3 totals 16 residues. Looked up from germline, CDR1 is LNHDA and CDR2 is SQIVND (reference sequence). Using quantitative 5'-RACE with molecular barcodes, the authors made TCR beta libraries. Using its own MiXCR run on the 5' RACE reads, TCRdb lists one record per CDR3 protein. The sample contains 270,000 or so distinct CDR3 sequences, approximately 20% of which appear only once. In its sample, this clonotype was seen many times. Its antigen is unknown. The J gene is TRBJ2-7, the V gene TRBV19, with 9 positions matching TRBD1. The clonotype originates from a male donor with ankylosing spondylitis or in good health (not recorded which). The sequenced sample consisted of blood, either unsorted or a sorted T cell fraction (not recorded which). The CDR3 reads CASSIVGQGISYEQYF. As DNA, the CDR3 is TGTGCCAGTAGTATAGTAGGACAGGGGATCTCCTACGAGCAGTACTTC. Drawing the rest from reference TRBV19 and TRBJ2-7, the complete variable domain is DGGITQSPKYLFRKEGQNVTLSCEQNLNHDAMYWYRQDPGQGLRLIYYSQIVNDFQKGDIAEGYSVSREKKESFPLTVTSAQKNPTAFYLCASSIVGQGISYEQYFGPGTRLTVT.